This T cell receptor beta chain was found in a study of siplizumab effects on memory and regulatory T cells. Study-level points and caveats: Proliferating Tregs' suppressive function in siplizumab cultures went unconfirmed.

Trimming left V 8 bases short and J 5 bases short, with 26 bases between. This CDR3 is 17 amino acids long. Germline CDR1 SGHAT, CDR2 FQNNGV. On this clone itself: Antigen unknown.

Generated by immunoSEQ multiplex PCR, the TCRdb table keeps only in-frame clones and is missing some. The sample shows some 110,000 clones, approximately 94% of them seen only once. This sequence was found in a human donor in good health. The chain combines TRBV11-2 with TRBJ2-3; D may be TRBD2 (5 bases). The sequenced material came from CD4+ T cells sorted from blood. The CDR3, as DNA: TGTGCCAGCGGAGGAGAGAGAGGACGCCCCTTGGGAGATACGCAGTATTTT. Translating gives CASGGERGRPLGDTQYF.